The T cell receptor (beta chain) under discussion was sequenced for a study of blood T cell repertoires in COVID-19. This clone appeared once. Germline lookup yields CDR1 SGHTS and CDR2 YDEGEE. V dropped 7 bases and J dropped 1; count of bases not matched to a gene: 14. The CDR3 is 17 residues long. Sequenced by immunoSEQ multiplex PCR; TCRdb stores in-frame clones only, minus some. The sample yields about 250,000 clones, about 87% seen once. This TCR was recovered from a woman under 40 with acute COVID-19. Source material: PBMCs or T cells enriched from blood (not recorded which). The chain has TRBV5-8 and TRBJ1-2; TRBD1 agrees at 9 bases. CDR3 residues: CASPKGTGTYLNYGYTF. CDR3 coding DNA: TGTGCCAGCCCGAAAGGGACAGGGACCTACCTTAACTATGGCTACACCTTC.